One sample yielded the 11 T cell receptor beta chains listed below, sequenced in a study of T cell responses to AZD1222 COVID-19 vaccine. Using immunoSEQ multiplex PCR, the repertoire was profiled, and TCRdb retains in-frame clones only, with some absent. The sample holds 150,000 to 200,000 clones, 80% to 90% seen once. The sequencing used peripheral blood, collected 28 days after the second dose of the MenACWY control vaccine. The receptors derive from an adult who received the MenACWY meningococcal vaccine as a control.

For the CDR3, the DNA is TGTGCCAGCAGCCAAGATATGGGGGGAAACACTGAAGCTTTCTTT. Protein: CASSQDMGGNTEAFF. The chain couples TRBV4-2 to TRBJ1-1; D is perhaps TRBD1 (5 bases). V lost 0 bases to trimming and J lost 2 bases, with 10 bases between them. The CDR3 is 15 amino acids. The V gene's germline CDR1 is LGHNA and CDR2 YNFKEQ.

The chain is built from TRBV9 and TRBJ1-3, with D possibly being TRBD1 (6 bases). Germline CDR1 SGDLS, CDR2 YYNGEE. The CDR3 loop spans 17 amino acids. The V end was cut by 2 bases, the J end by 0 bases, with 15 bases between. CDR3 amino acids: CASSVLMGAGSGNTIYF. DNA for the CDR3: TGTGCCAGCAGCGTCCTCATGGGGGCAGGCTCTGGAAACACCATATATTTT.

This clone was seen only once. The CDR3 spells CASPNHREADTQYF. CDR3 bases: TGTGCCAGCCCAAATCACAGGGAGGCAGATACGCAGTATTTT. This chain uses TRBV2 with TRBJ2-3, with D perhaps matching TRBD1 or TRBD2 (6 bases each). V lost 8 bases and J 4 bases, leaving 16 bases between the germline ends. CDR1 is SNHLY, CDR2 FYNNEI, per germline. The CDR3 spans 14 residues.

The V call is TRBV18, the J call TRBJ2-1, with TRBD1 identical over 8 bases. Trimming took 11 bases from V and 6 from J; bases not matched to a gene: 9. This CDR3 comprises 13 residues. Looked up from germline, CDR1 is KGHSH and CDR2 is LQKENI. The CDR3 sequence: CASRQGASNEQFF. In DNA form, the CDR3 reads TGTGCCTCAAGGCAGGGGGCTTCCAATGAGCAGTTCTTC.

DNA for the CDR3: TGTGCCAGCAGTTCCTGGGACCCCGGCTCTGGAAACACCATATATTTT. This sequence encodes CASSSWDPGSGNTIYF. The rearrangement links TRBV6-2 or TRBV6-3 to TRBJ1-3; a possible D gene is TRBD1 (5 bases). CDR3 length: 16 amino acids. Looked up from germline, CDR1 is MNHEY and CDR2 is SVGEGT. V shed 4 bases and J shed 0 bases, with 13 bases lying between them.

This chain links TRBV28 with TRBJ1-4, with TRBD1 matching over 10 bases. Germline V CDR1 and CDR2: MDHEN, SYDVKM. The CDR3 is 14 residues long. J gave up 7 bases and V 5 bases, and 4 bases lay outside the gene matches. For the CDR3, the DNA is TGTGCCAGCAGTCGGGACAGGGGTCGTGAAAAACTGTTTTTT. It codes for CASSRDRGREKLFF.

The chain couples TRBV6-2 or TRBV6-3 to TRBJ2-7; D unclear. The germline gives CDR1 MNHEY, CDR2 SVGEGT. The CDR3 has 15 residues. The ends were cut back, 0 bases at V and 5 bases at J, with 14 bases in the middle. CDR3 in DNA: TGTGCCAGCAGTTACTCCCCGGCAGGTCTGAACGAGCAGTACTTC. It is translated as CASSYSPAGLNEQYF.

The chain is built from TRBV7-6 and TRBJ2-2, with 8 positions matching TRBD2. This CDR3 is built from 15 residues. J lost 6 bases, V lost 3 bases, and 6 bases had no gene match. Looked up from germline, CDR1 is SGHVS and CDR2 is FNYEAQ. The chain's CDR3 is CASSFNGGDAGELFF. DNA of the CDR3: TGTGCCAGCAGCTTCAACGGGGGGGACGCCGGGGAGCTGTTTTTT.

The chain couples TRBV5-4 to TRBJ2-3, with 8 bases fitting TRBD2. CDR3 length: 16 amino acids. Germline CDR1 is SGHNT and CDR2 is YYREEE (reference sequence). J was trimmed by 0 bases and V by 4 bases; bases with no gene match: 7. The CDR3 here is CASSDGTRASTDTQYF. As DNA, the CDR3 is TGTGCCAGCAGCGACGGGACTAGGGCTAGCACAGATACGCAGTATTTT. Drawing the rest from reference TRBV5-4 and TRBJ2-3, the complete variable domain is ETGVTQSPTHLIKTRGQQVTLRCSSQSGHNTVSWYQQALGQGPQFIFQYYREEENGRGNFPPRFSGLQFPNYSSELNVNALELDDSALYLCASSDGTRASTDTQYFGPGTRLTVL.

The CDR3 DNA reads as TGTGCCTGGAGTGAGGTGTGGGGCGGCTACACCTTC. Encoded protein: CAWSEVWGGYTF. V and J are TRBV30 and TRBJ1-2; D possibly corresponds to TRBD1 (5 bases). V lost 1 base and J 8 bases, leaving 11 bases between the germline ends. The CDR3 contains 12 residues. Germline values: CDR1 GTSNPN, CDR2 SVGIG (reference sequence). Full variable domain (rest looked up from reference TRBV30 and TRBJ1-2): SQTIHQWPATLVQPVGSPLSLECTVEGTSNPNLYWYRQAAGRGLQLLFYSVGIGQISSEVPQNLSASRPQDRQFILSSKKLLLSDSGFYLCAWSEVWGGYTFGSGTRLTVV.

In its sample, this clone was seen a few times. The chain joins TRBV18 to TRBJ2-1; D remains unclear. CDR1 and CDR2 (germline): KGHSH, LQKENI. V was clipped by 3 bases and J by 5 bases, with 5 bases between them. This CDR3 region has 12 residues. The CDR3 reads CASSPQNNEQFF. The CDR3 DNA is TGTGCCAGCTCACCCCAAAACAATGAGCAGTTCTTC.